The 14 T cell receptor beta chains below come from one sample, sequenced in a study of beta chain features in type 1 diabetes. Reverse transcription of all isolated RNA meant that expressed TCRB transcripts were sequenced. The method was immunoSEQ multiplex PCR; TCRdb's version includes in-frame clones alone and lacks a portion of them. The sample has around 710,000 clones, 9.5% to 15% seen once. No cognate antigen is known for these TCRs. Points from the study as a whole: All four CD4+ subsets of Type 1 diabetes patients contained TCRB CDR3s that were moderately but significantly shorter.

Material for sequencing was naive CD4+ T cells from blood. All receptors come from a man younger than 40 with type 1 diabetes.

In the case of this clone: Compared with germline, one end of the junction differs, possibly owing to a read error. Additional DNA sequences in this sample encode the identical CDR3. The chain uses TRBV30 and TRBJ1-6, with 7 bases matching TRBD1. This CDR3 contains 14 residues. Germline CDR1 GTSNPN, CDR2 SVGIG (reference sequence). The CDR3 reads CAWSVNRGEGPLHF. In DNA form, the CDR3 reads TGTGCCTGGAGTGTAAACAGGGGAGAGGGCCCCCTCCACTTC.

In its sample, this clone was seen many times. The chain joins TRBV7-2 to TRBJ2-3, with D uncertain. Germline V lookup: CDR1 SGHTA, CDR2 FQGNSA. The V and J ends lost 4 bases and 5 bases respectively, with 10 bases between them. This CDR3 is 13 amino acids long. The CDR3 spells CASSSPGGDTQYF. Written as DNA, the CDR3 is TGTGCCAGCAGCTCCCCCGGCGGAGATACGCAGTATTTT.

The chain couples TRBV29-1 to TRBJ2-1; tentatively, D is TRBD1 (5 bases). CDR1 and CDR2 from the germline V gene are SQVTM and ANQGSEA. There are 17 residues in the CDR3. V lost 1 base and J 0 bases, leaving 16 bases between the germline ends. The CDR3 nucleotides read TGCAGCGTTGAAGGGACACTACAACTTAGCTCCTACAATGAGCAGTTCTTC. Translating gives CSVEGTLQLSSYNEQFF.

V gene TRBV6-5 combines with J gene TRBJ2-3; TRBD1 matches at 7 bases. V dropped 6 bases and J dropped 4; count of bases not matched to a gene: 7. The germline gives CDR1 MNHEY, CDR2 SVGAGI. The CDR3 consists of 14 residues. The CDR3 nucleotides are TGTGCCAGCAGCCTAAACAGGGGCCCAGATACGCAGTATTTT. As protein: CASSLNRGPDTQYF.

The chain's CDR3 is CAISESGTGRYGYTF. The DNA of the CDR3 is TGTGCCATCAGTGAGTCCGGGACAGGGCGCTATGGCTACACCTTC. The rearrangement joins TRBV10-3 to TRBJ1-2; 9 positions match TRBD1. With 0 bases clipped from V and 4 bases from J, the junction kept 3 bases outside the gene matches. CDR1 ENHRY and CDR2 SYGVKD come from the germline V gene. The CDR3 is 15 residues long.

A remark on this clone: This may be a read error: a much more frequent sequence differs by one nucleotide. Other DNA sequences in this sample translate to the same CDR3. The chain combines TRBV11-2 with TRBJ2-5, with no clear D. CDR3 length: 11 residues. Per the germline V gene, CDR1 is SGHAT and CDR2 is FQNNGV. Trimming took off 2 bases at V and 2 bases at J, with 0 bases between the two ends. The CDR3 DNA follows: TGTGCCAGCAGCTTACAAGAGACCCAGTACTTC. It translates to CASSLQETQYF.

The chain links TRBV25-1 to TRBJ1-2; D perhaps matches TRBD1 (5 bases). CDR3 size: 15 residues. The germline CDR1 and CDR2 sequences are MGHDK and SYGVNS. The V end was cut by 3 bases, the J end by 6 bases, with 17 bases between. The CDR3 DNA reads TGTGCCAGCAGTGATGCCCCGGGGCGCGGGAATGGCTACACCTTC. It is translated as CASSDAPGRGNGYTF.

The gene calls are TRBV2 and TRBJ2-3, with a possible D match to TRBD2 (7 bases). The V gene's germline CDR1 is SNHLY and CDR2 FYNNEI. V lost 7 bases and J lost 3, with 14 bases in between. The length of the CDR3 is 14 residues. The CDR3 loop is CASKRGGGTDTQYF. CDR3 nucleotides: TGTGCCAGCAAGCGGGGAGGGGGAACAGATACGCAGTATTTT.

The rearrangement links TRBV5-1 to TRBJ1-1, with D perhaps matching TRBD1 (6 bases). V lost 4 bases to trimming and J lost 5 bases, with 12 bases between them. The length of the CDR3 is 13 residues. Looked up from germline, CDR1 is SGHRS and CDR2 is YFSETQ. The CDR3 loop is CASSGGPRTEAFF. In DNA, the CDR3 is TGCGCCAGCAGCGGGGGCCCGCGGACTGAAGCTTTCTTT.

This clone was detected only a few times. The gene calls are TRBV10-3 and TRBJ1-5; maybe TRBD1 (6 bases). There are 13 residues in the CDR3. Germline CDR1 reads ENHRY; CDR2 reads SYGVKD. The ends were cut back, 2 bases at V and 9 bases at J, with 11 bases in the middle. The CDR3: CAISEQQGRPQHF. As DNA, the CDR3 is TGTGCCATCAGTGAGCAACAGGGCCGGCCCCAGCATTTT.

This clone was seen only a few times. This chain connects TRBV5-6 to TRBJ1-5; D is unclear. Germline V gives CDR1 SGHDT, CDR2 YYEEEE. The germline V and J ends were trimmed by 4 bases and 0 bases, with 11 bases remaining between them. The CDR3 loop spans 15 amino acids. The CDR3 loop reads CASSAVGVSNQPQHF. Here the CDR3 DNA reads TGTGCCAGCAGCGCGGTGGGCGTTAGCAATCAGCCCCAGCATTTT.

This clone showed up just a few times. J is TRBJ1-1 and V is TRBV5-1; maybe TRBD1 (6 bases). The germline V gene encodes CDR1 SGHRS and CDR2 YFSETQ. V lost 4 bases, J lost 3 bases, and 13 bases lay in between. The CDR3 has 14 amino acids. The CDR3 is CASSDRPGDTEAFF. The CDR3 DNA reads TGCGCCAGCAGCGACAGGCCTGGGGACACTGAAGCTTTCTTT. Based on the CDR3 plus reference TRBV5-1 and TRBJ1-1, the full variable domain is KAGVTQTPRYLIKTRGQQVTLSCSPISGHRSVSWYQQTPGQGLQFLFEYFSETQRNKGNFPGRFSGRQFSNSRSEMNVSTLELGDSALYLCASSDRPGDTEAFFGQGTRLTVV.

This rearrangement joins TRBV9 to TRBJ1-2; the D gene is possibly TRBD1 (6 bases). From germline, CDR1 is SGDLS and CDR2 YYNGEE. V gave up 3 bases and J gave up 4 bases, with 16 bases separating them. The length of the CDR3 is 15 residues. The CDR3 region is CASSATAQGSYGYTF. In nucleotides, the CDR3 is TGTGCCAGCAGCGCCACGGCACAGGGTAGCTATGGCTACACCTTC.

Concerning this clone itself: Other DNA sequences from this sample encode an identical CDR3 as well. This chain connects TRBV6-1 to TRBJ2-7; D remains ambiguous. CDR3 length: 11 amino acids. With 3 bases removed from V and 3 bases from J, the gap between germline ends came to 3 bases. Germline values: CDR1 MNHNS, CDR2 SASEGT. CDR3 in DNA: TGTGCCAGCAGTGAGGGCTACGAGCAGTACTTC. This gives the protein CASSEGYEQYF.